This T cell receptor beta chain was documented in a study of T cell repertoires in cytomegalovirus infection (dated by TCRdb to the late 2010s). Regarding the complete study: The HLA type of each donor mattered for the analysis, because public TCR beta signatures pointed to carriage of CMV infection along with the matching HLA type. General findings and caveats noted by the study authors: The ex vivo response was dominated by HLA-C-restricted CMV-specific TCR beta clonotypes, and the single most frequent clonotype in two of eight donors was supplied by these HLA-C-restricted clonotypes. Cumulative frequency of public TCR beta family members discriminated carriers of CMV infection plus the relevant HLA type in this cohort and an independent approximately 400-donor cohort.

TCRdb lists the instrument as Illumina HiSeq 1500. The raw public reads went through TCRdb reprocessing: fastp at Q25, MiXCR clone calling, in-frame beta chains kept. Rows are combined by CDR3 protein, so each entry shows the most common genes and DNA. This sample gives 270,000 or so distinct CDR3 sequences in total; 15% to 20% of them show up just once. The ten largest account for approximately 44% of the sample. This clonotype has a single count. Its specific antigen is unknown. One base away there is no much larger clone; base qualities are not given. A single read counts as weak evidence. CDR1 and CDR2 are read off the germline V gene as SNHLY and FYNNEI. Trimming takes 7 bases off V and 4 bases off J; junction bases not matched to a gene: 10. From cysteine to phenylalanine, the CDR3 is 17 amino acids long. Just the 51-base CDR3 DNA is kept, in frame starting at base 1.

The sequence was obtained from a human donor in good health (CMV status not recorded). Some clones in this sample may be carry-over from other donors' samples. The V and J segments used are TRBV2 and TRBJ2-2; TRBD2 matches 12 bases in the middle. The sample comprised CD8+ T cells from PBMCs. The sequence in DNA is TGTGCCAGCATCCTGGCTAGCGGGGGGGCCCGCACCGGGGAGCTGTTTTTT. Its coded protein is CASILASGGARTGELFF.